The TCR beta chain described here comes from a study of radiotherapy plus CTLA-4 blockade in lung cancer. Repertoires were generated with immunoSEQ multiplex PCR, while TCRdb's copy carries only in-frame clones and drops some. This sample has around 99,000 clones, with just over 85% found just once. Study-wide results and limits: Clones of tumor-derived TCRs expanded in blood after radiotherapy plus ipilimumab.

Germline-derived CDR1 and CDR2 are SNHLY and FYNNEI. V shed 6 bases and J shed 9 bases, with 21 bases lying between them. This CDR3 has 15 amino acids. In chemo-refractory metastatic non-small-cell lung cancer, patients got ipilimumab CTLA-4 blockade together with focal radiation. As to this clone: Its antigen is currently unknown.

The clonotype originates from a human donor with non-small cell lung cancer that progressed on radiotherapy plus ipilimumab. The rearrangement joins TRBV2 to TRBJ1-5; perhaps TRBD1 as D (6 bases). The sample here was peripheral blood, taken from a patient treated with radiotherapy plus ipilimumab. DNA of the CDR3: TGTGCCAGCAGGAGCGCCGGGACACCGCCTTGGCCCCAGCATTTT. Residues: CASRSAGTPPWPQHF. The whole variable domain, remainder taken from reference TRBV2 and TRBJ1-5, is EPEVTQTPSHQVTQMGQEVILRCVPISNHLYFYWYRQILGQKVEFLVSFYNNEISEKSEIFDDQFSVERPDGSNFTLKIRSTKLEDSAMYFCASRSAGTPPWPQHFGDGTRLSIL.